A selection of T cell receptor beta chains follows, all from one sample in a study of CD8 T cells in Susac syndrome. Each CDR3 protein is one row after TCRdb ran MiXCR on the immunoSEQ multiplex PCR reads. The data show 150,000 to 200,000 distinct CDR3 sequences, about 95% seen once. Sequencing was done on a sample of CD4+ T cells from PBMCs. The receptor set was obtained from a human donor in good health. The CDR3 runs from the conserved cysteine through the conserved F or W.

TRBV4-3,TRBJ2-3,CASSQDSPDTQYF
TRBV7-8,TRBJ2-7,CASSLGAVLYEQYF
TRBV2,TRBJ1-1,CASRSEDLRGTEAFF
TRBV30,TRBJ2-3,CAWSVILTSSTDTQYF
TRBV27,TRBJ1-1,CASSPLQGNTEAFF
TRBV29-1,TRBJ2-1,CSIESQFF
TRBV6-2/TRBV6-3,TRBJ1-6,CASSPLTGTEDSPLHF
TRBV20-1,TRBJ2-1,CSAQTPAGGRGPYNEQFF
TRBV24-1,TRBJ2-1,CATSEGGAYNEQFF
TRBV29-1,TRBJ2-2,CSVEYGQGDGELFF
TRBV1,TRBJ1-6,CTSSQDQREGARNSPLHF
TRBV29-1,TRBJ2-7,CSVEGSGGSSYEQYF
TRBV2,TRBJ2-1,CASSEAGQGSEQFF
TRBV30,TRBJ2-7,CAWSAYGTGDPYEQYF
TRBV6-2/TRBV6-3,TRBJ2-2,CASSYLVPGELFF
TRBV30,TRBJ1-1,CAWKVNTEAFF